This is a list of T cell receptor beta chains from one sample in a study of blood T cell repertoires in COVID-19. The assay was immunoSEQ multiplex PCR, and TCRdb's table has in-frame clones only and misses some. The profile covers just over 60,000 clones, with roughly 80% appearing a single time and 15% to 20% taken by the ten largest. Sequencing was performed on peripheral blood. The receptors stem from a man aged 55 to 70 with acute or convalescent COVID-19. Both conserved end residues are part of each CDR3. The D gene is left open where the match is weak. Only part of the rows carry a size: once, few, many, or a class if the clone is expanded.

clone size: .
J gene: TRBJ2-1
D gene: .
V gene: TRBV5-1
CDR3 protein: CASSTAGYNEQFF
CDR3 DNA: TGCGCCAGCAGCACCGCGGGGTACAATGAGCAGTTCTTC

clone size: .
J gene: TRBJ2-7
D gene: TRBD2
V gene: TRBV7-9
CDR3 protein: CASSLVVGLAGYEQYF
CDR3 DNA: TGTGCCAGCAGCTTAGTGGTCGGACTAGCGGGCTACGAGCAGTACTTC

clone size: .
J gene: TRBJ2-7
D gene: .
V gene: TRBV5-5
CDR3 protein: CASSVLVEQYF
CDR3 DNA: TGTGCCAGCAGCGTTCTTGTAGAGCAGTACTTC

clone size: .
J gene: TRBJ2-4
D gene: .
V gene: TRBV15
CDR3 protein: CATSRGNSLGPKNIQYF
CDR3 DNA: TGTGCCACCAGCAGAGGGAACAGCCTGGGCCCCAAAAACATTCAGTACTTC

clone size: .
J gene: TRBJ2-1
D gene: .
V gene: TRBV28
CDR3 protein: CASSRDSSSYNEQFF
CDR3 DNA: TGTGCCAGCAGCCGGGACTCGAGCTCCTACAATGAGCAGTTCTTC

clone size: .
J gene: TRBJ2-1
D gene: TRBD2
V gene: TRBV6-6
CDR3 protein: CASSRPQRGGHNEQFF
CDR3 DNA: TGTGCCAGCAGTCGACCCCAGCGGGGGGGGCACAATGAGCAGTTCTTC

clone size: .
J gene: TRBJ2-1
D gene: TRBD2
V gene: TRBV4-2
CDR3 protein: CASSPTSTGEQFF
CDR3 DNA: TGTGCCAGCAGCCCGACTAGCACGGGCGAGCAGTTCTTC

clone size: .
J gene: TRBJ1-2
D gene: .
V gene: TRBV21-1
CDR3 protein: CASGQGLNYGYTF
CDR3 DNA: TGTGCCAGCGGACAGGGGTTAAACTATGGCTACACCTTC

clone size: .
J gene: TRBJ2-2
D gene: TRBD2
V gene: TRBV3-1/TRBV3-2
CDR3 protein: CASRTSGNTGELFF
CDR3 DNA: TGTGCCAGCAGGACTAGCGGGAACACCGGGGAGCTGTTTTTT

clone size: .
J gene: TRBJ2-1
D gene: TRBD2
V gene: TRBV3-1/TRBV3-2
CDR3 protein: CASSQDVLPFAGGWDNEQFF
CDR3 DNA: TGTGCCAGCAGCCAAGACGTTTTGCCTTTTGCGGGAGGGTGGGACAATGAGCAGTTCTTC

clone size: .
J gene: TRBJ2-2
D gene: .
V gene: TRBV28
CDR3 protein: CASRSPSGLNTGELFF
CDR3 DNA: TGTGCCAGCAGATCCCCCAGCGGACTGAACACCGGGGAGCTGTTTTTT

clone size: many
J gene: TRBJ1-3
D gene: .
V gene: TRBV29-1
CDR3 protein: CSVEGGGGNTIYF
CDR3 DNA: TGCAGCGTTGAGGGGGGGGGTGGAAACACCATATATTTT

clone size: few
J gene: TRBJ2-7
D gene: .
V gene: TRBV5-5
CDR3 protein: CASTPSNPGQAAYEQYF
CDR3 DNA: TGTGCCAGCACCCCATCTAACCCAGGGCAGGCCGCCTACGAGCAGTACTTC

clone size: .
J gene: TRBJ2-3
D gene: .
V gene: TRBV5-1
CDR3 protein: CASSYDGASTDTQYF
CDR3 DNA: TGCGCCAGCAGCTACGATGGGGCGAGCACAGATACGCAGTATTTT

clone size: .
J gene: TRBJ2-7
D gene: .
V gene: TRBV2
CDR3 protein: CASREGQPGFYEQYF
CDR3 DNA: TGTGCCAGCAGGGAAGGACAGCCCGGGTTTTACGAGCAGTACTTC

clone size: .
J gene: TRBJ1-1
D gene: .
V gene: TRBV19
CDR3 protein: CASSVYMARVNTEAFF
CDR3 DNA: TGTGCCAGTAGTGTTTACATGGCGCGGGTGAACACTGAAGCTTTCTTT

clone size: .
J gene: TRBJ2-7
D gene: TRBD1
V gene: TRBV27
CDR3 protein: CASSPRDRGRGEQYF
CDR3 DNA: TGTGCCAGCAGCCCCCGGGACAGGGGGCGGGGGGAGCAGTACTTC

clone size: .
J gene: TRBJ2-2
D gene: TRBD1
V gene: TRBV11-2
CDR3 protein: CASSLHRGLTGELFF
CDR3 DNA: TGTGCCAGCAGCCTGCACAGGGGGCTCACCGGGGAGCTGTTTTTT

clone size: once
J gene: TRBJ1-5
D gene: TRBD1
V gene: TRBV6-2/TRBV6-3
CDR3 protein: CASSTTGAPNQPQHF
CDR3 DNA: TGTGCCAGCAGCACCACAGGGGCGCCAAATCAGCCCCAGCATTTT

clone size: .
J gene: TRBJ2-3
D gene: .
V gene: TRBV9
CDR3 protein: CASSAKQGATDTQYF
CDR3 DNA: TGTGCCAGCAGCGCAAAACAGGGAGCTACAGATACGCAGTATTTT

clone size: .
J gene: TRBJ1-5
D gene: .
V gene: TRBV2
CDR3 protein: CASSGSGTINQPQHF
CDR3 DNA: TGTGCCAGCAGTGGTTCCGGGACAATCAATCAGCCCCAGCATTTT

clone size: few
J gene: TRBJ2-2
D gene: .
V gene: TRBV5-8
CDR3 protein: CASSLSTEVGTGELFF
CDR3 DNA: TGTGCCAGCAGCTTGTCGACAGAAGTAGGCACCGGGGAGCTGTTTTTT

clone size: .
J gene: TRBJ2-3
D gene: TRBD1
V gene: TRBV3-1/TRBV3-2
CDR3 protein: CASSRGGLTGAHTQYF
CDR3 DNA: TGTGCCAGCAGCCGAGGAGGCCTCACAGGGGCCCACACCCAGTATTTT

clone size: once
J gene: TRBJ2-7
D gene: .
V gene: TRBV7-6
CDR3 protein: CASSPQSYEQYF
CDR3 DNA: TGTGCCAGCAGCCCCCAGTCTTACGAGCAGTACTTC

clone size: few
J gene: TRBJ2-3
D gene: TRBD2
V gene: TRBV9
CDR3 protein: CASSVGLDTDTQYF
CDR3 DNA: TGTGCCAGCAGCGTCGGACTAGACACAGATACGCAGTATTTT

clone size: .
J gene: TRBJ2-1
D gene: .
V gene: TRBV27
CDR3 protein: CASSSRAGYNEQFF
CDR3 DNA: TGTGCCAGCAGTTCCAGGGCCGGCTACAATGAGCAGTTCTTC

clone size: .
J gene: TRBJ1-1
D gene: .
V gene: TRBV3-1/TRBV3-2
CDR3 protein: CASRQGGEAFF
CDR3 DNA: TGTGCCAGCAGGCAGGGCGGTGAAGCTTTCTTT

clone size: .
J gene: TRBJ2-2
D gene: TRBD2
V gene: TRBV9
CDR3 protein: CASSVALAGVTSGELFF
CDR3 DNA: TGTGCCAGCAGCGTAGCGCTAGCGGGAGTAACGTCCGGGGAGCTGTTTTTT

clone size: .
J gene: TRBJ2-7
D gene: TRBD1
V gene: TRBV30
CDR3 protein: CAWRPKRGQRYEQYF
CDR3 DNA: TGTGCCTGGAGACCGAAACGGGGACAGCGATACGAGCAGTACTTC

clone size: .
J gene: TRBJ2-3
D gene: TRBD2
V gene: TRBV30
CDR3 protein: CALRLAGGADTQYF
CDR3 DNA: TGTGCCTTGCGACTAGCGGGAGGGGCAGATACGCAGTATTTT

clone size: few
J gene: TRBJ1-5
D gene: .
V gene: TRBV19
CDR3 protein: CASSITGYNNQPQHF
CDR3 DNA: TGTGCCAGTAGTATTACAGGGTACAACAATCAGCCCCAGCATTTT

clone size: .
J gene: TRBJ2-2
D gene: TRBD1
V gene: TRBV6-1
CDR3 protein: CASSEHRGPTGELFF
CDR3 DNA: TGTGCCAGCAGTGAACACAGGGGGCCCACCGGGGAGCTGTTTTTT

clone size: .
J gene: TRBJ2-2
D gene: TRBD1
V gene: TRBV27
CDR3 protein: CASSLSTGGRDTGELFF
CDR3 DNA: TGTGCCAGCAGTTTATCTACAGGGGGCCGGGACACCGGGGAGCTGTTTTTT

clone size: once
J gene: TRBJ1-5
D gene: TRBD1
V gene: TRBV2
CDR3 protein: CASSGRGRRNQPQHF
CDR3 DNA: TGTGCCAGCAGTGGCAGGGGGCGCCGCAATCAGCCCCAGCATTTT

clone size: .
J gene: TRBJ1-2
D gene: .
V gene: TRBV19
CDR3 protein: CASSILRTTNYGYTF
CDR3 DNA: TGTGCCAGTAGTATTCTGAGGACAACAAACTATGGCTACACCTTC